This T cell receptor beta chain was documented in a study of T cells in Graves' hyperthyroidism and ophthalmopathy. Study-level results: Among thyroid clonotypes expanded above 0.001, most also appeared in blood.

V lost 8 bases and J 5 bases, leaving 12 bases between the germline ends. This CDR3 has 13 residues. From germline, CDR1 is MNHEY and CDR2 SVGEGT. Authors of the study amplified TCR beta CDR3 regions from RNA transcripts. The HTBI set primed first-round TCR CDR3 RT-PCR. One entry per CDR3 protein results from TCRdb running MiXCR on the multiplex PCR reads. The sample has about 400,000 distinct CDR3 sequences, about 15% seen once. This clonotype has a handful of counts. Its cognate antigen is unknown. Newly diagnosed hyperthyroidism patients aged 18 to 65 years had disease lasting under 2 months. The source material was blood. This rearrangement joins TRBV6-2 or TRBV6-3 to TRBJ1-4; D perhaps matches TRBD1 (5 bases). This TCR was recovered from a woman in her thirties with Graves' hyperthyroidism. CDR3: CASGDRPNEKLFF. DNA for the CDR3: TGTGCCAGCGGGGACCGACCAAATGAAAAACTGTTTTTT.